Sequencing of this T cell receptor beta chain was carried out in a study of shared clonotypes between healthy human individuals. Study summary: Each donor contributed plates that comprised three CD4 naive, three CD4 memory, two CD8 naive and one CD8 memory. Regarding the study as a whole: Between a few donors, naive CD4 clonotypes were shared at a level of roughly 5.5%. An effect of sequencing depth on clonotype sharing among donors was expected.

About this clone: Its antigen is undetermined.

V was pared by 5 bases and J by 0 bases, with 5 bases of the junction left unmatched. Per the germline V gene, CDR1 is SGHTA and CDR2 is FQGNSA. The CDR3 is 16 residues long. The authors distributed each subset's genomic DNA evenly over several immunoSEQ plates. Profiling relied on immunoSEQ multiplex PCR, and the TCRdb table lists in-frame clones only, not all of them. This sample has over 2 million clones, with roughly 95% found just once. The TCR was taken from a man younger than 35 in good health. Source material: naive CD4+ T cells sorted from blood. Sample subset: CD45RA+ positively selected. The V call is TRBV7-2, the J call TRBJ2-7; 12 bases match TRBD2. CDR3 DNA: TGTGCCAGCAGCGCCACTAGCGGGAGGAACTCCTACGAGCAGTACTTC. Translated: CASSATSGRNSYEQYF.